This entry features one TCR beta chain sequence. These data come from a study of Ad26.COV2.S vaccination and SARS-CoV-2 variants. The treatment here: 19 received Ad26.COV2.S at low or high dose, single or two shots; about 5 received placebo; per-sample allocation not given. Day 63 after the first injection of vaccine or placebo was the sampling time. Donation came from an adult in Boston who was aged 18-55 years. Trimming stripped 8 bases from V and 4 bases from J, with 7 bases between. Germline CDR1 and CDR2: ENHRY and SYGVKD. The CDR3 has 11 residues. Clones were read by immunoSEQ multiplex PCR, and TCRdb kept only the in-frame ones, dropping some. The repertoire holds 440,000 or so clones, with nearly 90% as singletons.

The V and J genes are TRBV10-3 and TRBJ2-3; D perhaps matches TRBD2 (6 bases). The TCR comes from a person between 18 and 65 years old who received the Ad26.COV2.S COVID-19 vaccine or a placebo. The material sequenced was peripheral blood, taken in a trial of Ad26.COV2.S vaccine versus placebo. The CDR3 coding sequence is TGTGCCATCGGGACTTCAGATACGCAGTATTTT. This codes for CAIGTSDTQYF.